Listed below are T cell receptor beta chains from one sample, sequenced in a study of molecular identifiers for immune sequencing clone quantification. TCRdb recomputed calls from the PCR reads with MiXCR, one row per CDR3 protein. The sample yields about 320,000 distinct CDR3 sequences, over 20% seen once. The material sequenced was naive CD8+ T cells from blood, with Jurkat cell RNA spiked in. These receptors were collected from a human donor in good health. Some libraries in this study had Jurkat cell RNA spiked in. The CDR3 runs from the conserved cysteine through the conserved F or W. Each record gives: CDR3 length, V gene, J gene, clone size, D gene, CDR3 DNA, CDR3 protein. A D gene is named only where the DNA matches it firmly. A row's size may be missing; if present it is once, few, many or a size class.

length: 12
V: TRBV27
J: TRBJ2-1
size: few
D: NA
DNA: TGTGCCAGCAGTTTAAGCCTTAATGAGCAGTTCTTC
CDR3: CASSLSLNEQFF

length: 16
V: TRBV7-9
J: TRBJ2-7
size: many
D: NA
DNA: TGTGCCAGCAGTTACACCGGGACTGAGAGTCCCTACGAGCAGTACTTC
CDR3: CASSYTGTESPYEQYF

length: 15
V: TRBV6-2/TRBV6-3
J: TRBJ2-7
size: few
D: TRBD2
DNA: TGTGCCAGCAGTTCTAGCGGGGGAATCACCTACGAGCAGTACTTC
CDR3: CASSSSGGITYEQYF

length: 14
V: TRBV27
J: TRBJ1-1
size: few
D: TRBD1
DNA: TGTGCCACCCGGTTAATACAGGGGGCCACTGAAGCTTTCTTT
CDR3: CATRLIQGATEAFF

length: 15
V: TRBV5-6
J: TRBJ2-7
size: many
D: TRBD2
DNA: TGTGCCAGCAGCTTAGATGCGGGAGCGAACTACGAGCAGTACTTC
CDR3: CASSLDAGANYEQYF

length: 15
V: TRBV13
J: TRBJ2-3
size: many
D: TRBD1
DNA: TGTGCCAGCAGCCTCCAGGGACAGGGCACAGATACGCAGTATTTT
CDR3: CASSLQGQGTDTQYF

length: 16
V: TRBV4-3
J: TRBJ2-5
size: NA
D: NA
DNA: TGCGCCAGCAGCCAAGATAGGACGGGGAGGCGTGAGACCCAGTACTTC
CDR3: CASSQDRTGRRETQYF

length: 15
V: TRBV13
J: TRBJ1-5
size: many
D: NA
DNA: TGTGCCAGCAGCTTAGGCCGCAGGGGCAATCAGCCCCAGCATTTT
CDR3: CASSLGRRGNQPQHF

length: 20
V: TRBV6-2/TRBV6-3
J: TRBJ2-6
size: NA
D: NA
DNA: TGTGCCAGCACCTTCGGGGAGTGGCAGGGATCATTCTCTGGGGCCAACGTCCTGACTTTC
CDR3: CASTFGEWQGSFSGANVLTF

length: 15
V: TRBV10-2
J: TRBJ1-1
size: many
D: NA
DNA: TGCGCCAGCACTTCCGCGATGGGAGTGAACACTGAAGCTTTCTTT
CDR3: CASTSAMGVNTEAFF

length: 19
V: TRBV6-2/TRBV6-3
J: TRBJ2-3
size: NA
D: TRBD2
DNA: TGTGCCAGCAGTTACTCTGGACGGACTAGCGGGGGCCTCACAGATACGCAGTATTTT
CDR3: CASSYSGRTSGGLTDTQYF

length: 17
V: TRBV14
J: TRBJ2-7
size: few
D: NA
DNA: TGTGCCAGCAGCCTACCTTACCCCAAATCCTACCCCTACGAGCAGTACTTC
CDR3: CASSLPYPKSYPYEQYF

length: 16
V: TRBV2
J: TRBJ1-5
size: many
D: NA
DNA: TGTGCCAGCAGTGCTGGAGACACATATAGCAATCAGCCCCAGCATTTT
CDR3: CASSAGDTYSNQPQHF

length: 15
V: TRBV13
J: TRBJ1-2
size: NA
D: NA
DNA: TGTGCCAGCAGCTCCGGCCGGGACCCCAACTATGGCTACACCTTC
CDR3: CASSSGRDPNYGYTF

length: 14
V: TRBV7-9
J: TRBJ2-3
size: many
D: NA
DNA: TGTGCCAGCAGGAGGACGGAAGGTTTAGATACGCAGTATTTT
CDR3: CASRRTEGLDTQYF

length: 18
V: TRBV23-1
J: TRBJ2-7
size: NA
D: TRBD2
DNA: TGCGCCAGCAGTCCCTTAGGTTTGACTAGCGGGGACTCCTACGAGCAGTACTTC
CDR3: CASSPLGLTSGDSYEQYF

length: 12
V: TRBV30
J: TRBJ2-1
size: many
D: NA
DNA: TGTGCCTGGGGGGCAGTAAACAATGAGCAGTTCTTC
CDR3: CAWGAVNNEQFF

length: 15
V: TRBV9
J: TRBJ2-7
size: many
D: TRBD1
DNA: TGTGCCAGCAGCGTAGTCGGGGACAGGGACTACGAGCAGTACTTC
CDR3: CASSVVGDRDYEQYF

length: 16
V: TRBV11-3
J: TRBJ2-7
size: few
D: TRBD1
DNA: TGTGCCAGCAGCTTTCGGACAGGGGGATTTGGTAGCGAGCAGTACTTC
CDR3: CASSFRTGGFGSEQYF

length: 14
V: TRBV2
J: TRBJ2-7
size: few
D: NA
DNA: TGTGCCAGCAGTGAGAGGAAGGCAGGGTACGAGCAGTACTTC
CDR3: CASSERKAGYEQYF

length: 13
V: TRBV19
J: TRBJ1-1
size: many
D: NA
DNA: TGTGCCAGTAGTATAGATATCGAGGAAGTAGCTTTCTTT
CDR3: CASSIDIEEVAFF

length: 15
V: TRBV5-3
J: TRBJ2-5
size: many
D: NA
DNA: TGTGCCAGAAGCTTCCCGGCTCGGTTCCAAGAGACCCAGTACTTC
CDR3: CARSFPARFQETQYF

length: 11
V: TRBV6-1
J: TRBJ1-2
size: many
D: NA
DNA: TGTGCCAGCAGTGAGAACTATGGCTACACCTTC
CDR3: CASSENYGYTF

length: 15
V: TRBV7-6
J: TRBJ2-2
size: few
D: TRBD1
DNA: TGTGCCAGCAGCCGGACAGGGTGGAACACCGGGGAGCTGTTTTTT
CDR3: CASSRTGWNTGELFF

length: 16
V: TRBV12-3/TRBV12-4
J: TRBJ1-6
size: many
D: TRBD1
DNA: TGTGCCAGCAGTTTAGGCCCCGGGACAGGGGGATCACCCCTCCACTTT
CDR3: CASSLGPGTGGSPLHF

length: 13
V: TRBV2
J: TRBJ1-1
size: many
D: NA
DNA: TGTGCCAGCAAGGATAGGGACCTGACTGAAGCTTTCTTT
CDR3: CASKDRDLTEAFF

length: 14
V: TRBV29-1
J: TRBJ2-7
size: many
D: NA
DNA: TGCAGCGTTGGATCAGGGGCGATCTCCTACGAGCAGTACTTC
CDR3: CSVGSGAISYEQYF

length: 14
V: TRBV20-1
J: TRBJ1-2
size: many
D: NA
DNA: TGCAGTGCTAGAGATAGGGACGTTCCCTATGGCTACACCTTC
CDR3: CSARDRDVPYGYTF

length: 15
V: TRBV28
J: TRBJ2-7
size: many
D: TRBD2
DNA: TGTGCCAGCAGTTCAGGACTAGCCGTTATGTACGAGCAGTACTTC
CDR3: CASSSGLAVMYEQYF

length: 12
V: TRBV7-9
J: TRBJ2-7
size: NA
D: NA
DNA: TGTGCCAGCAGCTTGGGGTACCGCGAGCAGTACTTC
CDR3: CASSLGYREQYF

length: 14
V: TRBV14
J: TRBJ2-7
size: many
D: NA
DNA: TGTGCCAGCAGCCAAGGGGGGCTCTCCTACGAGCAGTACTTC
CDR3: CASSQGGLSYEQYF

length: 20
V: TRBV7-9
J: TRBJ2-3
size: NA
D: NA
DNA: TGTGCCAGCGGGTTAACAGAACGTCTGGGTAGGAGGTACCTTACAGATACGCAGTATTTT
CDR3: CASGLTERLGRRYLTDTQYF

length: 14
V: TRBV12-3/TRBV12-4
J: TRBJ1-1
size: many
D: TRBD1
DNA: TGTGCCAGCAGCCCAGACAGGGGGGGGACTGAAGCTTTCTTT
CDR3: CASSPDRGGTEAFF

length: 15
V: TRBV20-1
J: TRBJ2-7
size: many
D: TRBD2
DNA: TGCAGTGCTAGACCATGGACTAGTTCTTCAGTCGAGCAGTACTTC
CDR3: CSARPWTSSSVEQYF

length: 14
V: TRBV3-1
J: TRBJ2-3
size: few
D: TRBD2
DNA: TGTGCCAGCAGCGCTAGCGGGGCCCTGGATACGCAGTATTTT
CDR3: CASSASGALDTQYF

length: 15
V: TRBV6-1
J: TRBJ2-2
size: many
D: NA
DNA: TGTGCCAGCAGTGAAGACAGGACGAACACCGGGGAGCTGTTTTTT
CDR3: CASSEDRTNTGELFF

length: 14
V: TRBV19
J: TRBJ2-7
size: few
D: TRBD1
DNA: TGTGCCAGTAGACCGGGACAGAACGCCTACGAGCAGTACTTC
CDR3: CASRPGQNAYEQYF

length: 14
V: TRBV6-5
J: TRBJ2-7
size: many
D: NA
DNA: TGTGCCAGCAGTCTGGAGGACAGTTCCTACGAGCAGTACTTC
CDR3: CASSLEDSSYEQYF

length: 16
V: TRBV4-1
J: TRBJ1-5
size: NA
D: TRBD1
DNA: TGCGCCAGCAGCCAAGAGGACAGGAATAGCAATCAGCCCCAGCATTTT
CDR3: CASSQEDRNSNQPQHF

length: 14
V: TRBV11-2
J: TRBJ2-7
size: few
D: TRBD2
DNA: TGTGCCAGCAGCATTAGCGGGGGGGCATACGAGCAGTACTTC
CDR3: CASSISGGAYEQYF

length: 18
V: TRBV10-3
J: TRBJ2-2
size: NA
D: NA
DNA: TGTGCCATCAGTGATCCCCCGGACGGTTCCACAGACACCGGGGAGCTGTTTTTT
CDR3: CAISDPPDGSTDTGELFF

length: 15
V: TRBV4-1
J: TRBJ2-7
size: NA
D: TRBD1
DNA: TGCGCCAGCAGCCAAGGTACAGGGGGCGACTACGAGCAGTACTTC
CDR3: CASSQGTGGDYEQYF

length: 18
V: TRBV4-1
J: TRBJ1-5
size: few
D: NA
DNA: TGCGCCAGCAGCCTGAGGCCGGGACGGGACTATAGCAATCAGCCCCAGCATTTT
CDR3: CASSLRPGRDYSNQPQHF

length: 15
V: TRBV7-2
J: TRBJ1-3
size: many
D: NA
DNA: TGTGCCAGCAGTCCGGACGGGAGCTCTGGAAACACCATATATTTT
CDR3: CASSPDGSSGNTIYF

length: 13
V: TRBV7-8
J: TRBJ1-2
size: many
D: TRBD1
DNA: TGTGCCAGCAGTCCCGGGACAGCATATGGCTACACCTTC
CDR3: CASSPGTAYGYTF

length: 14
V: TRBV27
J: TRBJ2-5
size: few
D: TRBD2
DNA: TGTGCCAGCAGACTAGCGGGGGGCGTCGAGACCCAGTACTTC
CDR3: CASRLAGGVETQYF

length: 16
V: TRBV27
J: TRBJ2-7
size: few
D: NA
DNA: TGTGCCAGCAGTTTATCGTCCCAGGGATGGGCTATCGAGCAGTACTTC
CDR3: CASSLSSQGWAIEQYF

length: 14
V: TRBV27
J: TRBJ2-3
size: many
D: TRBD1
DNA: TGTGCCAGCAGTATTGACAGGGCTACAGATACGCAGTATTTT
CDR3: CASSIDRATDTQYF

length: 15
V: TRBV13
J: TRBJ2-7
size: few
D: NA
DNA: TGTGCCAGCAGCTTATCCGGGACTGGGAGTTCGGGGCAGTACTTC
CDR3: CASSLSGTGSSGQYF

length: 15
V: TRBV27
J: TRBJ2-4
size: once
D: TRBD1
DNA: TGTGCCAACAGTTTAAAACAGGGGTTAGGAAACATTCAGTACTTC
CDR3: CANSLKQGLGNIQYF

length: 15
V: TRBV19
J: TRBJ2-7
size: many
D: TRBD1
DNA: TGTGCCAGTAGTGACGCTCCGGGACAGACCTACGAGCAGTACTTC
CDR3: CASSDAPGQTYEQYF

length: 16
V: TRBV20-1
J: TRBJ2-2
size: many
D: NA
DNA: TGCAGTGCTAGAGAGAAGGGGCAAGTATGGACCGGGGAGCTGTTTTTT
CDR3: CSAREKGQVWTGELFF